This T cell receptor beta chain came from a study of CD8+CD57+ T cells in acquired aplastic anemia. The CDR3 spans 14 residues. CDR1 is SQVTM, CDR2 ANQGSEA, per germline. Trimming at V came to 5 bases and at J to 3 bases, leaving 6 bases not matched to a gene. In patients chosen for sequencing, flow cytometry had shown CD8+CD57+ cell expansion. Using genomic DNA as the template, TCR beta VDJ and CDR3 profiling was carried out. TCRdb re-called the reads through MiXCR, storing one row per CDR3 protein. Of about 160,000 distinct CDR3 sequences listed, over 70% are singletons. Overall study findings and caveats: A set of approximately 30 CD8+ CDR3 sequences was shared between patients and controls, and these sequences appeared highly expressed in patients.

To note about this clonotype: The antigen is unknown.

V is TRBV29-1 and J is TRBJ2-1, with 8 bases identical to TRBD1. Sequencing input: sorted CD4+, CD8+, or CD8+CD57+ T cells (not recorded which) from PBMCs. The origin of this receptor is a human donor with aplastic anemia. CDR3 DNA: TGCAGCGTTTCGGGGACAGGTCTCTACAATGAGCAGTTCTTC. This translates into CSVSGTGLYNEQFF.